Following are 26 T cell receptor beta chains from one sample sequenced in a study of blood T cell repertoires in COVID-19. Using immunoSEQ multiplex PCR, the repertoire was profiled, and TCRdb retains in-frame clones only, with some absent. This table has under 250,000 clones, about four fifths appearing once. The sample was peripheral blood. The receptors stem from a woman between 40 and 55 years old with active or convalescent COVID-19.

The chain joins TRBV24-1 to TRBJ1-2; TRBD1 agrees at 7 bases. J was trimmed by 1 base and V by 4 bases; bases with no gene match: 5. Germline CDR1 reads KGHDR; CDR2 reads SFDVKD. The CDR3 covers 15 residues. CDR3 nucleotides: TGTGCCACCAGTGAAGGGGGCAATCATAACTATGGCTACACCTTC. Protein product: CATSEGGNHNYGYTF.

The CDR3 reads CASSGQGGFYTEAFF. For the CDR3, the DNA is TGTGCCAGCAGTGGACAGGGGGGATTTTACACTGAAGCTTTCTTT. This chain uses TRBV28 with TRBJ1-1, with 10 positions matching TRBD1. CDR3 length: 15 amino acids. V shed 5 bases, J shed 3 bases, and the junction held 6 bases outside the gene matches. The germline V gene encodes CDR1 MDHEN and CDR2 SYDVKM.

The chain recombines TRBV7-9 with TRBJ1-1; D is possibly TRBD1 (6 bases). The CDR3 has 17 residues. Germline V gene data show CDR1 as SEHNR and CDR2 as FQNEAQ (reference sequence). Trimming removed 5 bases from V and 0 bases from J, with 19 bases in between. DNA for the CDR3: TGTGCCAGCAGCCCAAGGACAGCTGATTTTATGAACACTGAAGCTTTCTTT. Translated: CASSPRTADFMNTEAFF.

CDR3 residues: CAWSGTGGYTEAFF. The CDR3 nucleotides read TGTGCCTGGAGTGGGACAGGTGGATACACTGAAGCTTTCTTT. This chain connects TRBV30 to TRBJ1-1; 7 bases match TRBD1. V trimming: 1 base; J trimming: 3 bases; junction bases outside the gene matches: 5. Germline loops: CDR1 GTSNPN, CDR2 SVGIG (reference sequence). The CDR3 spans 14 residues.

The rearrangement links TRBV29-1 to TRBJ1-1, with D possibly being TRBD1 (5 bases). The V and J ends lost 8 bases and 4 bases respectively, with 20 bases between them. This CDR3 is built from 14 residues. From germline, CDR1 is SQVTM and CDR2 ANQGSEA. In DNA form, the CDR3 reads TGCAGCCTAATGGTGGGGGGAATGGGCACTGAAGCTTTCTTT. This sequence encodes CSLMVGGMGTEAFF. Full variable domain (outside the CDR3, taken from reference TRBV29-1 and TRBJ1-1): SAVISQKPSRDICQRGTSLTIQCQVDSQVTMMFWYRQQPGQSLTLIATANQGSEATYESGFVIDKFPISRPNLTFSTLTVSNMSPEDSSIYLCSLMVGGMGTEAFFGQGTRLTVV.

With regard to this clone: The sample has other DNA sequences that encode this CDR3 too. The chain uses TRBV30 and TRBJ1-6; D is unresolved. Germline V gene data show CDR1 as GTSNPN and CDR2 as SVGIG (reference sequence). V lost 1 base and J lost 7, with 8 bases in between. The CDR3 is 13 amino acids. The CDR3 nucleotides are TGTGCCTGGAGTGGGCAGGTCAATTCACCCCTCCACTTT. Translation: CAWSGQVNSPLHF.

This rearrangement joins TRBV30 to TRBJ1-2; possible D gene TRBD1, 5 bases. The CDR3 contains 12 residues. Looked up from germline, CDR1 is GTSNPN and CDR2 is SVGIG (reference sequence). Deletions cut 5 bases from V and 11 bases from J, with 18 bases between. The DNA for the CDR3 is TGTGCCTGGGGCACGGGGGGTCTCGGGTACACCTTC. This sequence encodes CAWGTGGLGYTF. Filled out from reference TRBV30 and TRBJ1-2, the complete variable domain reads SQTIHQWPATLVQPVGSPLSLECTVEGTSNPNLYWYRQAAGRGLQLLFYSVGIGQISSEVPQNLSASRPQDRQFILSSKKLLLSDSGFYLCAWGTGGLGYTFGSGTRLTVV.

For the CDR3, the DNA is TGTGCCAGCTCACCACCGTTCCCGGGACAGGGGAACAATGAGCAGTTCTTC. Translating gives CASSPPFPGQGNNEQFF. The chain links TRBV18 to TRBJ2-1, with 10 nucleotides matching TRBD1. The V gene end was trimmed by 0 bases and the J gene end by 5 bases; junction bases not matched to a gene: 7. The germline gives CDR1 KGHSH, CDR2 LQKENI. This CDR3 has 17 amino acids.

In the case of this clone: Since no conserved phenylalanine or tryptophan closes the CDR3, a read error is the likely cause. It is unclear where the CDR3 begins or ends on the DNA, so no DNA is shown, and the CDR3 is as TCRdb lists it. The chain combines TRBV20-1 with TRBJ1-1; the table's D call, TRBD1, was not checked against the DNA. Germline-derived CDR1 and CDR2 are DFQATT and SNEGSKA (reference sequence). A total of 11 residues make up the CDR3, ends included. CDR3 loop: CSASTPGQPLL.

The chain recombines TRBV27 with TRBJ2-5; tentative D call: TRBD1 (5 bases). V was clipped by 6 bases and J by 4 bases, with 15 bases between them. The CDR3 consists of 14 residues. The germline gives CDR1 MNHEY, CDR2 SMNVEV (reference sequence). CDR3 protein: CASRSQGKGETQYF. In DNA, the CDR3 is TGTGCCAGCAGAAGTCAGGGTAAGGGAGAGACCCAGTACTTC.

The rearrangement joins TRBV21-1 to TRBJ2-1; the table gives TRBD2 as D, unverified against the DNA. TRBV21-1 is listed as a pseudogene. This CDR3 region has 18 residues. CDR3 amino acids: CASSPTSGREGSYNEQFF. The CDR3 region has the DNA TGTGCCAGCAGCCCGACTAGCGGGAGGGAGGGCTCCTACAATGAGCAGTTCTTC.

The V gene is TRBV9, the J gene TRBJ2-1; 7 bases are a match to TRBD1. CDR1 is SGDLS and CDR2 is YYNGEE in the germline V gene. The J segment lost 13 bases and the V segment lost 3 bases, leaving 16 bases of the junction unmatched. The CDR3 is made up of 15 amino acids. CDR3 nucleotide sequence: TGTGCCAGCAGCGCTGCCCTTGTTGACAGGGATAGTCAGTTCTTC. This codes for CASSAALVDRDSQFF.

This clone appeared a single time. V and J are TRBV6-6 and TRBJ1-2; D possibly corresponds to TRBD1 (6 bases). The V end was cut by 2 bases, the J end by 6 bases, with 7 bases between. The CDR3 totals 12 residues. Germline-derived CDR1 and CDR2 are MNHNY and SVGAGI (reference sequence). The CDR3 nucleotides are TGTGCCAGCAGTTACCAGGGGAATGGCTACACCTTC. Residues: CASSYQGNGYTF.

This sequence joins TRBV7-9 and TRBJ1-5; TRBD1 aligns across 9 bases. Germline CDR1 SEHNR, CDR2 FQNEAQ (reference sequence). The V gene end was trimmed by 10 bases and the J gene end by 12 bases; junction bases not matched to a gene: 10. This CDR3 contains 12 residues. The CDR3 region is CATPGQGQDQHF. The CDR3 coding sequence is TGTGCCACCCCGGGACAGGGACAAGACCAGCATTTT.

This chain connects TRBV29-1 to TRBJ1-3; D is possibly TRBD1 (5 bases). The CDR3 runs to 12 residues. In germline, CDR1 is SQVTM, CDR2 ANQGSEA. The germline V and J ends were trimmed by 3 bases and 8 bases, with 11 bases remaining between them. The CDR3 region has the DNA TGCAGCGTTGATAAGGGGTCGGACACCATATATTTT. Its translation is CSVDKGSDTIYF.

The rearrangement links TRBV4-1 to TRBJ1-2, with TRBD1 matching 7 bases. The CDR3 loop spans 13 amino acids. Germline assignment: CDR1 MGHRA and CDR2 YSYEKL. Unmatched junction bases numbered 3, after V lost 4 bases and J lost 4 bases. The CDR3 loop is CASSRGQAYGYTF. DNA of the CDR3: TGCGCCAGCAGCCGCGGACAGGCCTATGGCTACACCTTC.

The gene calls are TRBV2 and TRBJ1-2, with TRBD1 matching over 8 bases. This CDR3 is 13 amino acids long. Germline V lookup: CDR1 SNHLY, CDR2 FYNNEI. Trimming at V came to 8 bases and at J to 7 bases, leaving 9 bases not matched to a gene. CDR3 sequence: CASGGDRTGGYTF. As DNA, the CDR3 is TGTGCCAGCGGAGGGGACAGGACGGGTGGCTACACCTTC.

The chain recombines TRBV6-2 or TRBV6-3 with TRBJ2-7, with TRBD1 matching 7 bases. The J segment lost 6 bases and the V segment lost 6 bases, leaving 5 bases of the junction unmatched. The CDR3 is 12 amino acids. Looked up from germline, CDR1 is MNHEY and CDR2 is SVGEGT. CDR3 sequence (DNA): TGTGCCAGCAGCGGGGACAGCGGCGAGCAGTACTTC. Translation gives CASSGDSGEQYF.

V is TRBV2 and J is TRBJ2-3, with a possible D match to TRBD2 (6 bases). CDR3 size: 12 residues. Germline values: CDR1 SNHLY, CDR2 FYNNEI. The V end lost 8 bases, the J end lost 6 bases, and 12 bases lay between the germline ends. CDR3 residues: CASGAGSDTQYF. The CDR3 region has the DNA TGTGCCAGCGGGGCGGGGTCGGATACGCAGTATTTT.

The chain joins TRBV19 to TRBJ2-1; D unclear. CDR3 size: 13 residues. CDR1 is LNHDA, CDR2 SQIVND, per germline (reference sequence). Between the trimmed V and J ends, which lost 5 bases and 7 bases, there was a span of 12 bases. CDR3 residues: CASSLIFQNEQFF. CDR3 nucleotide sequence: TGTGCCAGTAGTCTCATCTTCCAGAATGAGCAGTTCTTC. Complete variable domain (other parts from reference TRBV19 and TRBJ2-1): DGGITQSPKYLFRKEGQNVTLSCEQNLNHDAMYWYRQDPGQGLRLIYYSQIVNDFQKGDIAEGYSVSREKKESFPLTVTSAQKNPTAFYLCASSLIFQNEQFFGPGTRLTVL.

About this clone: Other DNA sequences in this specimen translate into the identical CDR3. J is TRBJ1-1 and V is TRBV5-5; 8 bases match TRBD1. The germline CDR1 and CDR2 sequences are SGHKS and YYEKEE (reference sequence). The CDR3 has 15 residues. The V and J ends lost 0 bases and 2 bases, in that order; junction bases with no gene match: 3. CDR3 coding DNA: TGTGCCAGCAGCTTGGAGACAGGGGCAAACACTGAAGCTTTCTTT. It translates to CASSLETGANTEAFF. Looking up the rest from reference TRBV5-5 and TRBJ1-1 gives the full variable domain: DAGVTQSPTHLIKTRGQQVTLRCSPISGHKSVSWYQQVLGQGPQFIFQYYEKEERGRGNFPDRFSARQFPNYSSELNVNALLLGDSALYLCASSLETGANTEAFFGQGTRLTVV.

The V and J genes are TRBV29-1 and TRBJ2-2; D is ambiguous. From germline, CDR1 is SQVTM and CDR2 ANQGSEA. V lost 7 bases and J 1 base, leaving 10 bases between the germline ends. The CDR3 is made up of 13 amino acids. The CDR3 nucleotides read TGCAGCGCCAAATCACTGAACACCGGGGAGCTGTTTTTT. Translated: CSAKSLNTGELFF.

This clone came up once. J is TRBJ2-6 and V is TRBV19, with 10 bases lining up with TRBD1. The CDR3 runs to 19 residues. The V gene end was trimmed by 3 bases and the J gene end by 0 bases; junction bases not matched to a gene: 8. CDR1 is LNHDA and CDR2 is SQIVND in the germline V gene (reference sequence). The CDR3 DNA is TGTGCCAGTAGTATGAATCGACAGGGGGCAAGCTCTGGGGCCAACGTCCTGACTTTC. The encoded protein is CASSMNRQGASSGANVLTF.

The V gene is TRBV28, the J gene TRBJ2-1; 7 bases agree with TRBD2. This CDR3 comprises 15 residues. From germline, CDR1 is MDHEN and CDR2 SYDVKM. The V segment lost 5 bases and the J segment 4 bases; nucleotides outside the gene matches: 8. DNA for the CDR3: TGTGCCAGCAGTAGCAGAACGGGAGGTTACAATGAGCAGTTCTTC. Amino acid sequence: CASSSRTGGYNEQFF. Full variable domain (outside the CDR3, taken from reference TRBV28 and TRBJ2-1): DVKVTQSSRYLVKRTGEKVFLECVQDMDHENMFWYRQDPGLGLRLIYFSYDVKMKEKGDIPEGYSVSREKKERFSLILESASTNQTSMYLCASSSRTGGYNEQFFGPGTRLTVL.

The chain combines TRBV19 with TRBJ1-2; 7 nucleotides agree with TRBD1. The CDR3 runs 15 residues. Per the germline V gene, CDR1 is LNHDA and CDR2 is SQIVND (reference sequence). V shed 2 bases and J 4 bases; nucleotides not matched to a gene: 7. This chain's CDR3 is CASSITGATLYGYTF. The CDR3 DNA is TGTGCCAGTAGTATAACAGGGGCGACCCTCTATGGCTACACCTTC.

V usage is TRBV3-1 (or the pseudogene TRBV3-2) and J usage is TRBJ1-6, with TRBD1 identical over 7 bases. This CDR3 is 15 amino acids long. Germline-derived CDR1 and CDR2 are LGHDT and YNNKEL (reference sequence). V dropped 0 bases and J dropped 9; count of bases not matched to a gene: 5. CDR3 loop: CASSQDATGSSPLHF. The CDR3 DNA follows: TGTGCCAGCAGCCAAGATGCGACAGGGAGTTCACCCCTCCACTTT.